This T cell receptor (beta chain) was recovered during a study of blood T cell repertoires in COVID-19. Study in general: The United States, Italy and Spain supplied acute and convalescent COVID-19 samples.

Here immunoSEQ multiplex PCR was the method, and the copy in TCRdb shows in-frame clones only, minus some. There are around 440,000 clones in the sample; approximately 88% occur only once, and approximately 12% lies in the top ten. The CDR3 extends over 16 amino acids. The germline V gene encodes CDR1 MNHEY and CDR2 SVGAGI. J lost 5 bases, V lost 4 bases, and 10 bases had no gene match. During active infection, Seattle patients enrolled and were then monitored through disease. J is TRBJ1-1 and V is TRBV6-5; TRBD1 matches 10 bases. The origin of this receptor is a woman aged 50 to 60 with COVID-19, enrolled during active disease. Source material: peripheral blood. This CDR3 reads CASSSRDRGGWTEAFF. The CDR3 DNA sequence: TGTGCCAGCAGTTCCCGGGACAGGGGAGGTTGGACTGAAGCTTTCTTT.